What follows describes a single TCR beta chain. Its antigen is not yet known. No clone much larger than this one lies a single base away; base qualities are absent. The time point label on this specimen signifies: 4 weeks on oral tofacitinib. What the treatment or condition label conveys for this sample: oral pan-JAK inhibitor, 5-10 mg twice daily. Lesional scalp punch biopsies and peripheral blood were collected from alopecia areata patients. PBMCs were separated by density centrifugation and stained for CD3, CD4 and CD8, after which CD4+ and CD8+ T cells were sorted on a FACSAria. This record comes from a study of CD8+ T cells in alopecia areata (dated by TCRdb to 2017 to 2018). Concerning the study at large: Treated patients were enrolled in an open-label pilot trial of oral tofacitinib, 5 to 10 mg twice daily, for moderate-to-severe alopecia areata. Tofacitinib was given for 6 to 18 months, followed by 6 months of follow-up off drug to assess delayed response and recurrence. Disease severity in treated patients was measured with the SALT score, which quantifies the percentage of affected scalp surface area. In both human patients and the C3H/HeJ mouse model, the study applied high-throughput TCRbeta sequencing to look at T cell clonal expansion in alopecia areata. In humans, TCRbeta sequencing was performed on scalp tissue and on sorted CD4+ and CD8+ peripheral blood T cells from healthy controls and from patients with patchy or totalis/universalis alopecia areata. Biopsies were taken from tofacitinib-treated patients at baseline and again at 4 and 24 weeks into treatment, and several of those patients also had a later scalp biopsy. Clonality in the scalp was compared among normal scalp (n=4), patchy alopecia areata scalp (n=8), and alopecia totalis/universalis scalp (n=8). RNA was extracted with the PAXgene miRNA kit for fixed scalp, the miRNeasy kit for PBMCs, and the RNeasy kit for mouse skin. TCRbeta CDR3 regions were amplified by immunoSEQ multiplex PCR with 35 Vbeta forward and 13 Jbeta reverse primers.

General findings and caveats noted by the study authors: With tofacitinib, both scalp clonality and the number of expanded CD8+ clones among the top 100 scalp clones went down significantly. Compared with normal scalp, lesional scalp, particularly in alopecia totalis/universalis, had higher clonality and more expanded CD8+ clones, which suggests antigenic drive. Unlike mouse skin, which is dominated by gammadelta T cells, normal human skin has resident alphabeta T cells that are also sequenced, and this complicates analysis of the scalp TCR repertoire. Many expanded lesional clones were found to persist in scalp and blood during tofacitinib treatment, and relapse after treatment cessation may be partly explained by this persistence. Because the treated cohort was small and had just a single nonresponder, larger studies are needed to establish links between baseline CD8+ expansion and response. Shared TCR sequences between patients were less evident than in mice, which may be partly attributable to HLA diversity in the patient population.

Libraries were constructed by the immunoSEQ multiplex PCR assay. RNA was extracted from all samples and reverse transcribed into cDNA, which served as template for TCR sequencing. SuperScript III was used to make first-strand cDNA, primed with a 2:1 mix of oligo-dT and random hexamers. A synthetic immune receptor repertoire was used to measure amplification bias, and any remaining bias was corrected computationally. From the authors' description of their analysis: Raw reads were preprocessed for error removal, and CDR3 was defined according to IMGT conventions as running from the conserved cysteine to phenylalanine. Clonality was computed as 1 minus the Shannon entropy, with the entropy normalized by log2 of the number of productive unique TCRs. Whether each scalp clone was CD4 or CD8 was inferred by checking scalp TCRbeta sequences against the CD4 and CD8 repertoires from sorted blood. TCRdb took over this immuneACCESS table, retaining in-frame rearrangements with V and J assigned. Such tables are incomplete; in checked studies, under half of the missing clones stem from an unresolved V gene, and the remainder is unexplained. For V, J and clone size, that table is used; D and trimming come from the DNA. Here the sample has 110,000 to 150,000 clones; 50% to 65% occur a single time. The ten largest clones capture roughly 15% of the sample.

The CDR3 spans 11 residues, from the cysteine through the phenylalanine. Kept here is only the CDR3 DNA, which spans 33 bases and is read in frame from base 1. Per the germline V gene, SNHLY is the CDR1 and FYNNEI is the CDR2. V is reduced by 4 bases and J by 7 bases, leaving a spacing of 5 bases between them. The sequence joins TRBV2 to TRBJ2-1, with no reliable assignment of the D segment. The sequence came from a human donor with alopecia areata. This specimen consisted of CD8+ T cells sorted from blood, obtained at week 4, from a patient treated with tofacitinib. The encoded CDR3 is CASSADNEQFF. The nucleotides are TGTGCCAGCAGTGCCGATAATGAGCAGTTCTTC.